What follows describes a single T cell receptor beta chain. Its specificity is unknown. Clones were sequenced by immunoSEQ multiplex PCR, and TCRdb holds only the in-frame ones, with some missing. The sample lists 200,000 to 300,000 clones, 90% to 95% occurring once. CDR3 length: 16 amino acids. The ends lost 5 bases at V and 0 bases at J; junction bases unmatched: 4. Germline V CDR1 and CDR2: SGHDT, YYEEEE. This sample is drawn from a study of T cell responses to AZD1222 COVID-19 vaccine. Study summary: Analysis merged second doses at about 4 or about 12 weeks.

Regarding the study as a whole: The sample set comprised mostly white British donors with more females, and clonal diversity was possibly underestimated. All repertoire sampling was performed exclusively after the peak T cell response.

The rearrangement joins TRBV5-6 to TRBJ1-6, with 8 bases matching TRBD1. This TCR was sampled from an adult in good health. The sequencing used peripheral blood, collected on day 0 of AZD1222 vaccination. CDR3 in DNA: TGTGCCAGCAGACGGGGACAGGACTCCTATAATTCACCCCTCCACTTT. It encodes CASRRGQDSYNSPLHF.